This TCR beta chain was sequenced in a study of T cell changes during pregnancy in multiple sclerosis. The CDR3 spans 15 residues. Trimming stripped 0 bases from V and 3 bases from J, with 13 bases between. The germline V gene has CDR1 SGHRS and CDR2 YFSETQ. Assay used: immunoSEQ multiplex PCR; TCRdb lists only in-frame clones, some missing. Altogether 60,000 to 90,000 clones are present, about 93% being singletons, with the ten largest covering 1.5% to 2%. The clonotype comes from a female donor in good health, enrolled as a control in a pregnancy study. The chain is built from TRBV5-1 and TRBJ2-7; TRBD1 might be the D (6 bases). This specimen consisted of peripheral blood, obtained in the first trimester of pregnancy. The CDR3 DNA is TGCGCCAGCAGCTTGGGGACGGGACACCTCTACGAGCAGTACTTC. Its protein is CASSLGTGHLYEQYF.